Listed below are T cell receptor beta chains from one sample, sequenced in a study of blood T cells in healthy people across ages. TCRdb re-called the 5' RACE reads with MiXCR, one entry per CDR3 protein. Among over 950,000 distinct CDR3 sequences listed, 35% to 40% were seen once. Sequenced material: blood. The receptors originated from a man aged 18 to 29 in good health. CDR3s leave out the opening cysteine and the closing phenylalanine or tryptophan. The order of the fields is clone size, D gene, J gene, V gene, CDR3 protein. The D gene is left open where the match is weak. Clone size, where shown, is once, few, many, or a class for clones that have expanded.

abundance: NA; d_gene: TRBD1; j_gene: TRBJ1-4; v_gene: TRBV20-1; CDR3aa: SARENPGQGAINEKLF
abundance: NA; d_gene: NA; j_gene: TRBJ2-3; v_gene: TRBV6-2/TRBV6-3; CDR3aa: ASSYDALDTQY
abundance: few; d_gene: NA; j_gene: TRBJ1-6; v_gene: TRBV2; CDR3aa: ASRRGRESNSPLH
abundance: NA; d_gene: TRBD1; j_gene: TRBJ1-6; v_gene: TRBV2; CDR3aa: ATLRDRVNSPLH
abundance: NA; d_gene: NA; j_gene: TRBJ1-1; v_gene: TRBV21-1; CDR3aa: ASSARNAGNTEAF
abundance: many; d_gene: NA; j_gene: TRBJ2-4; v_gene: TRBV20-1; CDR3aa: SAPTPLNKNIQY
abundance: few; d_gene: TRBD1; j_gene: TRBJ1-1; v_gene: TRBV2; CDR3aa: ASRSGTGGAF
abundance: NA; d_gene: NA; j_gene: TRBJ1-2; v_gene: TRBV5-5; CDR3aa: ASSRLARDVNGYT
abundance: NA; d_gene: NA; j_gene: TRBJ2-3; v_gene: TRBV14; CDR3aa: ASSQTWQDYIDTQY
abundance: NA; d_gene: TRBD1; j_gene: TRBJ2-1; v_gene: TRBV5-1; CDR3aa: ASSLAGTGGKETQF
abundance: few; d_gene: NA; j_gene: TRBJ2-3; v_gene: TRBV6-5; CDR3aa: ASSYNPGNTDTQY
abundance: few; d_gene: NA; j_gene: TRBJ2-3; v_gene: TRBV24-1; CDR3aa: ATSDPDASDTQY
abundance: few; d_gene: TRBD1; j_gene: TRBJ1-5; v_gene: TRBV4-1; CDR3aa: ASSQPRTGRNQPQH